The sample holds one count of the clone carrying this TCR beta chain. The CDR3 covers 16 residues. Per the germline V gene, CDR1 is SGHDT and CDR2 is YYEEEE. The V segment lost 3 bases and the J segment 4 bases; nucleotides outside the gene matches: 12. Blood CD4+ CD25-high CD127-low regulatory T cells supplied the genomic DNA template. The protocol was immunoSEQ multiplex PCR, while the TCRdb copy is restricted to in-frame clones and leaves out a portion. The sample lists 25,000 to 35,000 clones; 85% to 95% were seen once. This sample is drawn from a study of regulatory and conventional T cells in RAG deficiency. Another study also made use of these data, one on regulatory T cells. That work contributes: Primers: 52 TRBV forward and 13 TRBJ reverse.

The sample was Tregs sorted from blood. The chain carries TRBV5-6 and TRBJ1-2; TRBD1 matches 7 bases. The origin of this receptor is a human donor in good health. The chain's CDR3 is CASSWERQGPLYGYTF. Here the CDR3 DNA reads TGTGCCAGCAGCTGGGAAAGACAGGGTCCCCTCTATGGCTACACCTTC.